This TCR beta chain was found in a study of CD8 T cells in seronegative destructive rheumatoid arthritis (dated by TCRdb to about 2020). About the study as a whole: Biological drugs were being received by seven of the eight CND-RA patients at the time of sampling. Rather than undergoing new sequencing, the seropositive RA, seronegative RA and healthy control comparison cohorts were drawn from an earlier published TCRbeta dataset. Peripheral CD8+ TCRbeta repertoires were compared between CCP-negative destructive rheumatoid arthritis (CND-RA) patients and newly diagnosed seropositive RA, seronegative RA and healthy controls.

A negative result on the clinical CCP2 antibody test was shown by CND-RA patients, and progression of joint destruction was observed despite active therapy. Every CND-RA patient had failed conventional anti-rheumatic therapy and showed typical joint destruction in the wrists and ankles. CND-RA patients were sampled after long disease histories, spanning decades in several cases, rather than at diagnosis. Each patient provided approximately 51 millilitres of EDTA-anticoagulated peripheral blood. Peripheral blood mononuclear cells were isolated by Ficoll-Paque PLUS density gradient separation. AutoMACS magnetic bead positive selection was used to isolate CD8+ cells from fresh or cryopreserved PBMCs, and flow cytometry was used to check purity. Nucleospin Tissue or Tissue XS kits were used for genomic DNA extraction, and quantification was performed on a Qubit 2.0 fluorometer. The sample holds a few counts of this clone. Its antigen is still unknown. Base qualities are missing; no much larger clone stands one base away.

Spanning cysteine to phenylalanine, the CDR3 consists of 14 amino acids. Only CDR3 DNA is held: 42 bases, read in frame from base 1. V was cut back by 7 bases and J by 4 bases, leaving a gap of 11 bases between them. Looking up the germline V gene yields CDR1 MNHNS and CDR2 SASEGT. TCRbeta sequencing used genomic DNA from CD8+ cells, following the manufacturer's instructions. A genomics technology centre in Finland ran the TCRbeta sequencing, which was done with the immunoSEQ assay. The study's processing was this. Clonotype tables produced by the immunoSEQ preprocessing pipeline were converted into VDJtools format, and non-productive clonotypes were filtered out. Any sample with fewer than 10,000 reads was excluded, the remaining samples were subsampled to 10,000 reads, and most of the eight CND-RA samples made it through. Shannon-Wiener, Simpson and clonality indices were calculated with the VDJtools CalcDiversityStats function on data subsampled to 10,000 reads. To infer antigen specificity, non-singleton TCRbeta clonotypes were hard-matched against VDJdb, meaning no mismatches were allowed. CDR3 sequences that differed by one amino acid (Hamming distance 1) were grouped together into clusters with potentially shared antigen targets. After each group was resampled to six samples, one-sided Fisher's exact tests checked public clonotypes for group enrichment, with the whole procedure repeated ten times. TCRdb took this table from immuneACCESS and kept in-frame rearrangements with V and J called. Such tables lack part of the clones; where checked against another copy, unresolved V genes explain under half of the gap, and the rest is unexplained. V and J calls plus clone size are reproduced from that table; the DNA served to infer D and trimming. This sample comprises several thousand clones, approximately 72% of them detected only once. The ten largest clones capture around 33% of the sample.

Summary of the overall study and its limitations: Across the approximately 110,000 clonotypes tested, no public clonotype enrichment survived Benjamini-Hochberg correction. CND-RA repertoires showed more CMV-reactive and fewer influenza A-reactive CD8+ TCRbeta sequences than controls and other RA subtypes. The small size of the CND-RA cohort was acknowledged as a limitation of the study. A distinct set of enriched public clonotypes appeared to be present in CND-RA patients, and the authors interpreted this finding as support for a separate disease subset. After adjustment for age, less diverse and more clonal CD8+ TCRbeta repertoires appeared to be present in CND-RA patients than in other RA subtypes. Because diagnostic samples were lacking, the TCR repertoire differences may partly reflect years of poor disease control rather than having been present at onset.

The sample was CD8+ T cells from blood. This clonotype was obtained from a woman aged 45-69 years with seronegative destructive rheumatoid arthritis. Here the chain combines TRBV6-1 and TRBJ1-6; the D region possibly corresponds to TRBD1 (5 bases align). The DNA sequence follows: TGTGCCAGCAATTCAGGGCCGTATAATTCACCCCTCCACTTT. Its protein product is CASNSGPYNSPLHF.